This TCR beta chain was recorded in a study of CD8+ T cells in alopecia areata. For the study at large: The drug, oral tofacitinib, was given to treated patients at 5 to 10 mg twice daily. It was 6 to 18 months of tofacitinib, and then there were 6 months off drug.

Peripheral blood, together with lesional scalp punch biopsies, was collected from alopecia areata patients. The germline V gene encodes CDR1 LNHDA and CDR2 SQIVND (reference sequence). The CDR3 runs 16 residues. Unmatched junction bases numbered 10, after V lost 5 bases and J lost 4 bases. This clone was found a few times. Its antigen is unidentified. In each case, RNA was isolated and then reverse transcribed into cDNA as the sequencing template. The assay was immunoSEQ multiplex PCR, and TCRdb's table has in-frame clones only and misses some. The sample has around 100,000 clones; roughly two fifths are singletons. Broader study findings: Scalp sequencing captures resident alphabeta T cells of normal skin too.

The rearrangement uses TRBV19 and TRBJ2-7, with 11 positions matching TRBD1. The origin of this receptor is a human donor with alopecia areata. The sample consisted of CD4+ T cells sorted from blood. CDR3 protein: CASSALRTGGAYEQYF. The DNA of the CDR3 is TGTGCCAGTAGTGCCCTCAGGACAGGGGGCGCGTACGAGCAGTACTTC.